The 32 T cell receptor beta chains reported below all come from one sample, sequenced in a study of CD4 T cells in relation to SARS-CoV-2 and coronaviruses. The data were produced by immunoSEQ multiplex PCR, yet TCRdb's version contains in-frame clones alone and is incomplete. The table lists about 59,000 clones, around 86% of them singletons. CD4+ T cells from unexposed donors were obtained before the COVID-19 pandemic (2011-2018). Specimen: memory CD4+ T cells from PBMCs. The source of these receptors is a human donor in good health.

This clone was detected only once. This rearrangement joins TRBV28 to TRBJ2-7; no firm D call. The CDR3 covers 12 residues. Germline lookup yields CDR1 MDHEN and CDR2 SYDVKM. V lost 4 bases to trimming and J lost 5 bases, with 9 bases between them. The chain's CDR3 is CASSYLRDEQYF. The DNA for the CDR3 is TGTGCCAGCAGTTACTTGCGCGACGAGCAGTACTTC. The full variable domain, in which reference TRBV28 and TRBJ2-7 provide the parts outside the CDR3, is DVKVTQSSRYLVKRTGEKVFLECVQDMDHENMFWYRQDPGLGLRLIYFSYDVKMKEKGDIPEGYSVSREKKERFSLILESASTNQTSMYLCASSYLRDEQYFGPGTRLTVT.

This chain joins TRBV7-2 and TRBJ1-5, with TRBD1 identical over 7 bases. Germline-derived CDR1 and CDR2 are SGHTA and FQGNSA. J lost 7 bases, V lost 5 bases, and 8 bases had no gene match. The CDR3 has 14 residues. CDR3 region: CASSQTQGGQPQHF. The CDR3 coding sequence is TGTGCCAGCAGCCAAACTCAGGGGGGGCAGCCCCAGCATTTT.

This clone has a single count. The chain combines TRBV3-1 (or the pseudogene TRBV3-2) with TRBJ2-1; possible D gene TRBD2, 5 bases. Germline V gene sequence: CDR1 LGHDT, CDR2 YNNKEL (reference sequence). Between the trimmed V and J ends, which lost 6 bases and 9 bases, there was a span of 21 bases. The CDR3 sequence is 15 residues long. The DNA of the CDR3 is TGTGCCAGCAGGGATACGGGAAGACCACCACCTGAGCAGTTCTTC. Protein sequence: CASRDTGRPPPEQFF.

This clone was found once. The chain has TRBV6-5 and TRBJ2-2; 8 nucleotides line up with TRBD2. The junction had 10 bases not matched to a gene; V was cut back by 6 bases and J by 7 bases. This CDR3 contains 15 residues. The V gene's germline CDR1 is MNHEY and CDR2 SVGAGI. The CDR3 reads CASSLAGQALGELFF. The DNA of the CDR3 is TGTGCCAGCAGCCTAGCGGGCCAAGCGCTCGGGGAGCTGTTTTTT.

V is TRBV27 and J is TRBJ2-7; TRBD1 agrees at 10 bases. The CDR3 extends over 15 amino acids. The J segment lost 4 bases and the V segment lost 1 base, leaving 4 bases of the junction unmatched. Looked up from germline, CDR1 is MNHEY and CDR2 is SMNVEV (reference sequence). The CDR3 DNA follows: TGTGCCAGCAGTTTATGGGGGACAGGGGAGTACGAGCAGTACTTC. This encodes CASSLWGTGEYEQYF.

The V and J genes are TRBV18 and TRBJ2-7; D not resolved. The CDR3 extends over 12 amino acids. The ends were cut back, 5 bases at V and 2 bases at J, with 7 bases in the middle. CDR1 and CDR2 (germline): KGHSH, LQKENI. CDR3 DNA: TGTGCCAGCTCAGAGGTTACCTACGAGCAGTACTTC. Its protein product is CASSEVTYEQYF.

This chain uses TRBV19 with TRBJ2-3, with TRBD2 matching over 12 bases. This CDR3 is 14 amino acids long. Trimming cost V 9 bases and J 10 bases; bases outside gene matches: 11. Germline CDR1 is LNHDA and CDR2 is SQIVND (reference sequence). CDR3 nucleotides: TGTGCCAGCCGGACTAGCGGGACCCCTGGAGCGCAGTATTTT. Its translation is CASRTSGTPGAQYF.

The chain links TRBV10-3 to TRBJ2-3; D is undetermined. The CDR3 contains 13 residues. Trimming took 3 bases from V and 1 from J, leaving 5 bases between them. Germline CDR1 ENHRY, CDR2 SYGVKD. The CDR3 DNA sequence: TGTGCCATCAGTGAATCGGGCACAGATACGCAGTATTTT. As protein: CAISESGTDTQYF.

The chain combines TRBV7-2 with TRBJ2-7; perhaps TRBD1 as D (6 bases). The CDR3 extends over 17 amino acids. From germline, CDR1 is SGHTA and CDR2 FQGNSA. V was trimmed by 1 base and J by 0 bases, leaving 16 bases between them. CDR3 DNA: TGTGCCAGCAGCTTAGGATTAAGGGGGATCCACTCCTACGAGCAGTACTTC. Translation: CASSLGLRGIHSYEQYF.

J is TRBJ1-5 and V is TRBV20-1; tentatively, D is TRBD1 (5 bases). Trimming removed 5 bases at V and 7 bases at J, with 9 bases between. The germline CDR1 and CDR2 sequences are DFQATT and SNEGSKA (reference sequence). This CDR3 contains 11 residues. In DNA form, the CDR3 reads TGCAGTGCTGGGGGTGGGCAGCCCCAGCATTTT. Its protein is CSAGGGQPQHF.

The chain uses TRBV3-1 (or the pseudogene TRBV3-2) and TRBJ2-2; D gene ambiguous. Germline V gives CDR1 LGHDT, CDR2 YNNKEL (reference sequence). The CDR3 has 13 amino acids. V was pared by 0 bases and J by 7 bases, with 6 bases between. CDR3 protein: CASSQEPIGELFF. CDR3 coding DNA: TGTGCCAGCAGCCAAGAACCGATCGGGGAGCTGTTTTTT.

This sequence joins TRBV4-1 and TRBJ2-3; maybe TRBD2 (6 bases). The CDR3 is 16 residues long. Per the germline V gene, CDR1 is MGHRA and CDR2 is YSYEKL. The V end lost 0 bases, the J end lost 1 base, and 11 bases lay between the germline ends. CDR3 DNA sequence: TGCGCCAGCAGCCAAGACCCAGCGGGCGGCACAGATACGCAGTATTTT. Translating it yields CASSQDPAGGTDTQYF.

The sample holds one count of this clone. The gene calls are TRBV7-9 and TRBJ2-1, with TRBD2 identical over 12 bases. The length of the CDR3 is 19 residues. Trimming removed 0 bases from V and 6 bases from J; junction bases left unmatched: 12. Germline V gene sequence: CDR1 SEHNR, CDR2 FQNEAQ (reference sequence). The CDR3 sequence: CASSLARASGRAGINEQFF. CDR3 in DNA: TGTGCCAGCAGCTTAGCGCGGGCTAGCGGGAGGGCCGGGATCAATGAGCAGTTCTTC.

The rearrangement uses TRBV18 and TRBJ2-2, with D unresolved. The CDR3 has 14 residues. Per germline, CDR1 KGHSH and CDR2 LQKENI. Trimming took 1 base from V and 2 from J, leaving 5 bases between them. The CDR3 bases are TGTGCCAGCTCACCACTCGGAAACACCGGGGAGCTGTTTTTT. It yields the protein CASSPLGNTGELFF.

The chain is built from TRBV4-2 and TRBJ2-2; D is perhaps TRBD1 (6 bases). V was shortened by 0 bases and J by 5 bases, with 13 bases between the two germline ends. CDR1 and CDR2 from the germline V gene are LGHNA and YNFKEQ. This CDR3 region has 16 residues. This chain's CDR3 is CASSQDESQGTGELFF. CDR3 coding DNA: TGTGCCAGCAGCCAAGATGAATCGCAGGGGACCGGGGAGCTGTTTTTT.

This rearrangement joins TRBV11-2 to TRBJ1-2; D uncertain. Trimming shortened V by 5 bases and J by 8 bases, and 12 bases separated the two germline ends. Germline CDR1 and CDR2: SGHAT and FQNNGV. The CDR3 extends over 12 amino acids. The CDR3 DNA reads TGTGCCAGCAGCGAAGAGAATCGCGGCTACACCTTC. Its translation: CASSEENRGYTF.

The chain couples TRBV5-6 to TRBJ2-3; TRBD2 matches 8 bases. Germline CDR1 is SGHDT and CDR2 is YYEEEE. The junction had 5 bases not matched to a gene; V was cut back by 0 bases and J by 5 bases. This CDR3 is 15 amino acids long. In DNA, the CDR3 is TGTGCCAGCAGCTTGGTCCTGGCGGGGGGAGATACGCAGTATTTT. It yields the protein CASSLVLAGGDTQYF.

This chain connects TRBV29-1 to TRBJ2-5, with D perhaps TRBD2 (5 bases). V was trimmed by 2 bases and J by 2 bases, leaving 6 bases between them. The CDR3 runs 12 residues. Germline V lookup: CDR1 SQVTM, CDR2 ANQGSEA. The CDR3 nucleotides read TGCAGCGTTGAAAGCGGACAAGAGACCCAGTACTTC. This translates into CSVESGQETQYF.

The chain links TRBV5-1 to TRBJ2-1; D is ambiguous. CDR3 length: 15 amino acids. Germline V gene data show CDR1 as SGHRS and CDR2 as YFSETQ. V was clipped by 8 bases and J by 4 bases, with 19 bases between them. The CDR3, as DNA: TGCGCCAGTTCCTCCCGAGGTCTCGGATACAATGAGCAGTTCTTC. Residues: CASSSRGLGYNEQFF.

The genes are TRBV2 and TRBJ2-5; 8 bases line up with TRBD1. The CDR3 loop spans 13 amino acids. The V gene end was trimmed by 6 bases and the J gene end by 5 bases; junction bases not matched to a gene: 5. CDR1 SNHLY and CDR2 FYNNEI come from the germline V gene. The CDR3, as DNA: TGTGCCAGCAGGCTGACAGGGGCCGAGACCCAGTACTTC. Translated, it gives CASRLTGAETQYF.

The chain employs TRBV24-1 and TRBJ2-7, with a tentative D call TRBD1 (6 bases). Trimming removed 5 bases from V and 1 base from J, with 14 bases in between. The CDR3 spans 15 residues. Germline values: CDR1 KGHDR, CDR2 SFDVKD. In DNA form, the CDR3 reads TGTGCCACCAGTGGTGGCCCAGGGGCATCCTACGAGCAGTACTTC. Protein sequence: CATSGGPGASYEQYF.

V usage is TRBV28 and J usage is TRBJ1-2; TRBD1 might be the D (5 bases). The CDR3 is 16 residues long. The V and J ends lost 5 bases and 4 bases respectively, with 20 bases between them. From germline, CDR1 is MDHEN and CDR2 SYDVKM. The CDR3 sequence is CASSPGGSATTYGYTF. The CDR3 DNA sequence: TGTGCCAGCAGTCCTGGGGGTTCGGCCACAACCTATGGCTACACCTTC.

This chain uses TRBV28 with TRBJ1-3, with D possibly TRBD1 on 6 matching bases. This CDR3 contains 18 residues. CDR1 is MDHEN and CDR2 is SYDVKM in the germline V gene. Trimming took off 8 bases at V and 0 bases at J, with 23 bases between the two ends. The CDR3, as DNA: TGTGCCAGCCACCCGACAGGTTTTCACTCAAGCTCTGGAAACACCATATATTTT. Translation gives CASHPTGFHSSSGNTIYF. The full variable domain, rest sourced from reference TRBV28 and TRBJ1-3, is DVKVTQSSRYLVKRTGEKVFLECVQDMDHENMFWYRQDPGLGLRLIYFSYDVKMKEKGDIPEGYSVSREKKERFSLILESASTNQTSMYLCASHPTGFHSSSGNTIYFGEGSWLTVV.

The genes are TRBV7-9 and TRBJ2-3; 7 nucleotides align to TRBD1. Trimming removed 5 bases from V and 2 bases from J; junction bases left unmatched: 16. Germline V gene sequence: CDR1 SEHNR, CDR2 FQNEAQ (reference sequence). This CDR3 is 18 amino acids long. CDR3 sequence reads: CASSRDRVLKGHTDTQYF. CDR3 DNA sequence: TGTGCCAGCAGCCGAGACAGGGTGCTCAAAGGACACACAGATACGCAGTATTTT.

This clone was counted only a few times. This chain uses TRBV12-3 or TRBV12-4 with TRBJ2-1; TRBD2 might be the D (5 bases). The CDR3 consists of 13 residues. V was cut by 3 bases and J by 15 bases, with 18 bases left in between. Written as DNA, the CDR3 is TGTGCCAGCAGTTTTGAGAGGGTTGTCGGTGCGTTCTTC. Protein: CASSFERVVGAFF.

The chain has TRBV4-1 and TRBJ1-2; D perhaps matches TRBD1 (6 bases). The V gene lost 1 base and the J gene lost 1 base, with 10 bases spanning the gap. The CDR3 is 15 residues long. Germline V CDR1 and CDR2: MGHRA, YSYEKL. The CDR3 DNA sequence: TGCGCCAGCAGCCAAGGGTTGGGACATAACTATGGCTACACCTTC. Translated: CASSQGLGHNYGYTF.

V and J are TRBV14 and TRBJ2-2; the match to TRBD1 covers 11 bases. Losses at the gene ends were 4 bases for V and 5 bases for J; bases not matched to a gene: 9. This CDR3 comprises 17 residues. The germline V gene encodes CDR1 SGHDN and CDR2 FVKESK. The CDR3 reads CASSPFSGTGGTGELFF. The DNA for the CDR3 is TGTGCCAGCAGCCCGTTCTCCGGGACAGGGGGAACCGGGGAGCTGTTTTTT.

The V call is TRBV5-1, the J call TRBJ1-6, with D possibly being TRBD1 (5 bases). This CDR3 is built from 14 residues. The V gene's germline CDR1 is SGHRS and CDR2 YFSETQ. V was cut by 5 bases and J by 10 bases, with 16 bases left in between. In DNA, the CDR3 is TGCGCCAGCAGACCCGGGACTCAGGACTCACCCCTCCACTTT. Its protein is CASRPGTQDSPLHF.

The J gene is TRBJ2-5, the V gene TRBV30, with TRBD2 matching over 10 bases. The CDR3 extends over 22 amino acids. J lost 1 base, V lost 2 bases, and 25 bases had no gene match. Germline loops: CDR1 GTSNPN, CDR2 SVGIG (reference sequence). The CDR3 spells CAWSRTGTVTLAGVPSQETQYF. CDR3 DNA: TGTGCCTGGAGTAGAACCGGGACAGTGACTCTAGCGGGAGTCCCCTCCCAAGAGACCCAGTACTTC.

The rearrangement joins TRBV6-5 to TRBJ2-3; D tentatively reads TRBD1 or TRBD2 (6 bases each). The length of the CDR3 is 15 residues. V gave up 6 bases and J gave up 3 bases, with 16 bases separating them. The germline CDR1 and CDR2 sequences are MNHEY and SVGAGI. This CDR3 is CASRPEGEATDTQYF. The DNA of the CDR3 is TGTGCCAGCAGGCCGGAGGGGGAGGCGACAGATACGCAGTATTTT.

The rearrangement links TRBV7-3 to TRBJ2-1; possible D gene TRBD2, 6 bases. Germline values: CDR1 SGHTA, CDR2 FQGTGA. V lost 3 bases, J lost 0 bases, and 9 bases lay in between. The CDR3 covers 15 residues. This chain's CDR3 is CASSFDGGSYNEQFF. The CDR3 coding sequence is TGTGCCAGCAGCTTCGACGGGGGCTCCTACAATGAGCAGTTCTTC.

The chain joins TRBV27 to TRBJ2-5; D is uncertain. V lost 10 bases and J 5 bases, leaving 17 bases between the germline ends. Germline CDR1 and CDR2: MNHEY and SMNVEV (reference sequence). The CDR3 covers 13 residues. The CDR3 spells CATRGPVVETQYF. CDR3 DNA: TGTGCCACCAGAGGCCCGGTTGTGGAGACCCAGTACTTC.